These 26 T cell receptor beta chains originate from one sample sequenced in a study of long-term antiretroviral therapy in people with HIV. The assay used was immunoSEQ (version v3.0), run at survey level. Measured with immunoSEQ multiplex PCR; TCRdb has only the in-frame clones, and not every one. The data contain approximately 41,000 clones, roughly 80% of them singletons. This specimen was unsorted PBMCs, taken 1.5 years after starting antiretroviral therapy. The receptors were sampled from a man in his late teens or twenties with HIV.

The chain uses TRBV7-6 and TRBJ1-3, with 8 nucleotides matching TRBD1. This CDR3 spans 15 amino acids. The junction had 3 bases not matched to a gene; V was cut back by 5 bases and J by 0 bases. Germline V gene lookup returns CDR1 SGHVS and CDR2 FNYEAQ. Here the CDR3 reads CASSPGGFSGNTIYF. The CDR3 DNA reads TGTGCCAGCAGCCCAGGGGGCTTCTCTGGAAACACCATATATTTT.

The rearrangement uses TRBV7-2 and TRBJ1-1; no firm D call. The V gene lost 3 bases and the J gene lost 0 bases, with 11 bases spanning the gap. This CDR3 comprises 15 residues. Germline loops: CDR1 SGHTA, CDR2 FQGNSA. The CDR3 DNA reads TGTGCCAGCAGCTTGTTGGCGGGCGTGAACACTGAAGCTTTCTTT. It yields the protein CASSLLAGVNTEAFF.

The chain recombines TRBV7-2 with TRBJ2-7; 7 positions agree with TRBD1. The J segment lost 1 base and the V segment lost 4 bases, leaving 19 bases of the junction unmatched. Germline loops: CDR1 SGHTA, CDR2 FQGNSA. The CDR3 length is 19 residues. The CDR3 DNA follows: TGTGCCAGCAGCTACCGGATTTCGACAGGGATCCAACCTTCCTACGAGCAGTACTTC. This sequence encodes CASSYRISTGIQPSYEQYF.

V and J are TRBV4-2 and TRBJ1-5; no definite D call. V was cut by 1 base and J by 6 bases, with 10 bases left in between. Germline V gene sequence: CDR1 LGHNA, CDR2 YNFKEQ. This CDR3 comprises 14 residues. The CDR3 protein is CASSQVRGSQPQHF. CDR3 in DNA: TGTGCCAGCAGCCAAGTGCGAGGTTCTCAGCCCCAGCATTTT.

The chain employs TRBV4-3 and TRBJ2-2; a weak D match, TRBD2 (7 bases). Trimming took 2 bases from V and 7 from J, leaving 23 bases between them. Germline assignment: CDR1 LGHNA and CDR2 YSLEER. The CDR3 is 18 amino acids. DNA for the CDR3: TGCGCCAGCAGCCAACACAAAGAGGGGGAGGGCCTTGACGGGGAGCTGTTTTTT. It yields the protein CASSQHKEGEGLDGELFF.

This rearrangement joins TRBV28 to TRBJ2-7; 9 nucleotides agree with TRBD2. Germline CDR1 MDHEN, CDR2 SYDVKM. J gave up 3 bases and V 5 bases, and 11 bases lay outside the gene matches. This CDR3 comprises 16 residues. DNA for the CDR3: TGTGCCAGCAGTCCGGTCGGTGCGGGAGGGAACTACGAGCAGTACTTC. It is translated as CASSPVGAGGNYEQYF.

V and J are TRBV29-1 and TRBJ2-2; 9 bases align to TRBD1. The junction had 16 bases not matched to a gene; V was cut back by 7 bases and J by 4 bases. This CDR3 has 17 residues. Germline-derived CDR1 and CDR2 are SQVTM and ANQGSEA. The CDR3 coding sequence is TGCAGCGCCCTGGGACCGGGACAGGGATTTACCACCGGGGAGCTGTTTTTT. Translating it yields CSALGPGQGFTTGELFF.

This chain links TRBV5-4 with TRBJ2-7, with D hard to call. Trimming left V 0 bases short and J 6 bases short, with 4 bases between. The CDR3 is 11 residues long. Germline loops: CDR1 SGHNT, CDR2 YYREEE (reference sequence). For the CDR3, the DNA is TGTGCCAGCAGCTTGGGACGCGAGCAGTACTTC. Its protein product is CASSLGREQYF.

This clone has a single count. The rearrangement joins TRBV5-4 to TRBJ2-2; 13 nucleotides align to TRBD2. This CDR3 is 16 amino acids long. Per the germline V gene, CDR1 is SGHNT and CDR2 is YYREEE (reference sequence). Unmatched junction bases numbered 5, after V lost 2 bases and J lost 7 bases. CDR3 coding DNA: TGTGCCAGCAGCTTTGGACTAGCGGGGGCGGGCGGGGAGCTGTTTTTT. This gives the protein CASSFGLAGAGGELFF.

This rearrangement joins TRBV6-5 to TRBJ1-2, with a weak D call TRBD1 (6 bases). The CDR3 contains 15 residues. Germline CDR1 MNHEY, CDR2 SVGAGI. V was pared by 0 bases and J by 1 base, with 9 bases between. The chain's CDR3 is CASSYSTGHNYGYTF. In DNA, the CDR3 is TGTGCCAGCAGTTACTCGACAGGCCATAACTATGGCTACACCTTC.

The J gene is TRBJ2-7, the V gene TRBV11-2; D is possibly TRBD2 (6 bases). Germline assignment: CDR1 SGHAT and CDR2 FQNNGV. This CDR3 is built from 13 residues. V lost 3 bases to trimming and J lost 3 bases, with 9 bases between them. Here the CDR3 DNA reads TGTGCCAGCAGCTTCGGCGGGATCTACGAGCAGTACTTC. Encoded protein: CASSFGGIYEQYF.

This clone has more than one count but fewer than ten. V and J are TRBV4-3 and TRBJ1-4; unclear D gene. Trimming took off 4 bases at V and 8 bases at J, with 17 bases between the two ends. The CDR3 covers 15 residues. Germline V gives CDR1 LGHNA, CDR2 YSLEER. CDR3 coding DNA: TGCGCCAGCAGCCGAGGACTCAACCGGAAGGAAAAACTGTTTTTT. Protein sequence: CASSRGLNRKEKLFF.

This chain joins TRBV19 and TRBJ2-1, with D unresolved. This CDR3 is built from 14 residues. CDR1 is LNHDA and CDR2 is SQIVND in the germline V gene (reference sequence). Between the trimmed V and J ends, which lost 4 bases and 2 bases, there was a span of 9 bases. CDR3 sequence reads: CASSTSAAYNEQFF. The CDR3, as DNA: TGTGCCAGTAGTACCTCAGCAGCCTACAATGAGCAGTTCTTC.

The V call is TRBV11-2, the J call TRBJ1-2, with unresolved D. There are 14 residues in the CDR3. V lost 0 bases, J lost 4 bases, and 9 bases lay in between. Germline CDR1 reads SGHAT; CDR2 reads FQNNGV. The CDR3 DNA reads as TGTGCCAGCAGCTTAGATCCACTTGCCTATGGCTACACCTTC. This encodes CASSLDPLAYGYTF.

The V call is TRBV28, the J call TRBJ2-7, with a weak D call TRBD2 (5 bases). Germline V gives CDR1 MDHEN, CDR2 SYDVKM. Deletions cut 1 base from V and 2 bases from J, with 9 bases between. The CDR3 sequence is 14 residues long. The CDR3 DNA reads as TGTGCCAGCAGTTTATCCGCGGGCCCCTACGAGCAGTACTTC. Its protein product is CASSLSAGPYEQYF.

This rearrangement joins TRBV6-5 to TRBJ1-2; TRBD1 is a possible D gene (6 bases). Per the germline V gene, CDR1 is MNHEY and CDR2 is SVGAGI. The CDR3 is 14 amino acids. Trimming removed 7 bases at V and 6 bases at J, with 18 bases between. CDR3 nucleotides: TGTGCCAGCACTAAAACACCGCAGGGGCATGGCTACACCTTC. Translation gives CASTKTPQGHGYTF.

A single count supports this clone. V gene TRBV28 combines with J gene TRBJ2-2; 10 nucleotides agree with TRBD1. In germline, CDR1 is MDHEN, CDR2 SYDVKM. With V trimmed by 8 bases and J by 6 bases, 6 bases remained unmatched. The CDR3 sequence is 14 residues long. The CDR3 DNA sequence: TGTGCCAGCTGGAGACAGGGGGCGGCCGGGGAGCTGTTTTTT. Translation gives CASWRQGAAGELFF.

This chain links TRBV19 with TRBJ1-5, with D maybe TRBD1 (6 bases). The CDR3 covers 14 residues. CDR1 is LNHDA, CDR2 SQIVND, per germline (reference sequence). Trimming stripped 6 bases from V and 6 bases from J, with 15 bases between. The CDR3, as DNA: TGTGCCAGTAGCTATGATACAGGGTTTCAGCCCCAGCATTTT. Translated, it gives CASSYDTGFQPQHF.

This clone appeared a few times. In DNA, the CDR3 is TGTGCCAGCAGCTTGGCCGGGCAGGGTAATCAGCCCCAGCATTTT. It codes for CASSLAGQGNQPQHF. This chain uses TRBV5-4 with TRBJ1-5; maybe TRBD1 (5 bases). Trimming stripped 0 bases from V and 4 bases from J, with 11 bases between. Per germline, CDR1 SGHNT and CDR2 YYREEE (reference sequence). CDR3 length equals 15 residues.

By sample fraction, this clone is medium-sized. This chain uses TRBV28 with TRBJ2-5; no clear D gene. Germline V CDR1 and CDR2: MDHEN, SYDVKM. Trimming shortened V by 3 bases and J by 5 bases, and 4 bases separated the two germline ends. The CDR3 contains 11 residues. The CDR3 DNA reads TGTGCCAGCAGTTTTGGGGAGACCCAGTACTTC. Encoded protein: CASSFGETQYF.

The chain has TRBV28 and TRBJ1-5, with 10 bases that match TRBD1. CDR1 and CDR2 from the germline V gene are MDHEN and SYDVKM. The ends lost 5 bases at V and 2 bases at J; junction bases unmatched: 6. There are 16 residues in the CDR3. CDR3 coding DNA: TGTGCCAGCAGTCGGGGGGACAGGGGTGGCAATCAGCCCCAGCATTTT. This codes for CASSRGDRGGNQPQHF.

The V call is TRBV2, the J call TRBJ2-7; 10 bases align to TRBD2. With 6 bases clipped from V and 4 bases from J, the junction kept 3 bases outside the gene matches. The germline V gene encodes CDR1 SNHLY and CDR2 FYNNEI. The CDR3 is 13 amino acids. The CDR3 sequence: CASSSSGSYEQYF. In nucleotides, the CDR3 is TGTGCCAGCAGCTCTAGCGGGAGTTACGAGCAGTACTTC.

V is TRBV25-1 and J is TRBJ1-4; D gene uncertain. The V gene lost 6 bases and the J gene lost 12 bases, with 14 bases spanning the gap. The germline gives CDR1 MGHDK, CDR2 SYGVNS. The CDR3 is 12 residues long. The CDR3 DNA follows: TGTGCCAGCAGGGGTACAGAAGGTCAACTGTTTTTT. It specifies CASRGTEGQLFF.

The chain joins TRBV27 to TRBJ2-7; D tentatively fits TRBD1 or TRBD2 (5 bases each). The CDR3 spans 14 residues. The V gene's germline CDR1 is MNHEY and CDR2 SMNVEV (reference sequence). V lost 2 bases and J lost 5, with 13 bases in between. CDR3 nucleotide sequence: TGTGCCAGCAGTTTAGGGACCCGACTCGACGAGCAGTACTTC. Amino acids: CASSLGTRLDEQYF.

The rearrangement links TRBV21-1 to TRBJ1-2. TRBV21-1 is a pseudogene. There are 12 residues in the CDR3. CDR3 loop: CASSKGPGGYTF. The CDR3 DNA reads TGTGCCAGCAGCAAAGGGCCCGGGGGCTACACCTTC.

V is TRBV7-3 and J is TRBJ1-2; D remains unclear. Germline V gene lookup returns CDR1 SGHTA and CDR2 FQGTGA. Between the trimmed V and J ends, which lost 3 bases and 7 bases, there was a span of 12 bases. The length of the CDR3 is 13 residues. This CDR3 is CASSFQTMSGYTF. CDR3 in DNA: TGTGCCAGCAGCTTCCAGACTATGAGTGGCTACACCTTC.